The T cell receptor (beta chain) under discussion was sequenced for a study of T cell responses to AZD1222 COVID-19 vaccine. V lost 0 bases and J 5 bases, leaving 7 bases between the germline ends. The CDR3 loop spans 14 amino acids. CDR1 is KGHSH and CDR2 is LQKENI in the germline V gene. Clones were sequenced by immunoSEQ multiplex PCR, and TCRdb holds only the in-frame ones, with some missing. The sample gives 99,000 or so clones, 86% of which show up once; 3.3% is in the top ten. The rearrangement uses TRBV18 and TRBJ2-2, with a tentative D call TRBD1 (5 bases). The receptor was derived from an adult who received the MenACWY meningococcal vaccine as a control. The sample consisted of peripheral blood, taken 28 days after the second dose of the MenACWY control vaccine. The CDR3 DNA reads as TGTGCCAGCTCACCACCGACAGTTACCGGGGAGCTGTTTTTT. This codes for CASSPPTVTGELFF.